The 14 T cell receptor beta chains below all came from one sample that was sequenced in a study of cytotoxic CD8 clonotypes in ibrutinib-treated CLL. Assay used: immunoSEQ multiplex PCR; TCRdb lists only in-frame clones, some missing. The sample lists over 250,000 clones; 65% to 85% were seen once. The sample was PBMCs, taken at disease progression, from a patient treated with ibrutinib. The receptor source for this set is a human donor with chronic lymphocytic leukemia.

The chain combines TRBV7-9 with TRBJ2-7; no clear D gene. Germline CDR1 SEHNR, CDR2 FQNEAQ (reference sequence). The CDR3 spans 13 residues. V was pared by 5 bases and J by 3 bases, with 11 bases between. CDR3 sequence reads: CASSKRGGYEQYF. DNA of the CDR3: TGTGCCAGCAGCAAGCGAGGTGGCTACGAGCAGTACTTC.

V gene TRBV10-1 combines with J gene TRBJ2-3; 11 bases fit TRBD2. Trimming took 4 bases from V and 9 from J; bases not matched to a gene: 6. CDR3 length: 14 residues. CDR1 is WNHNN and CDR2 is SYGVQD in the germline V gene (reference sequence). This CDR3 is CASSVLAGGQTQYF. Here the CDR3 DNA reads TGCGCCAGCAGTGTTCTAGCGGGAGGTCAAACGCAGTATTTT.

This rearrangement joins TRBV28 to TRBJ2-3; 8 bases map to TRBD1. Germline V gene sequence: CDR1 MDHEN, CDR2 SYDVKM. The CDR3 contains 15 residues. With 1 base clipped from V and 6 bases from J, the junction kept 6 bases outside the gene matches. CDR3 nucleotide sequence: TGTGCCAGCAGTTTATCCGGGACAGGCGGGGATACGCAGTATTTT. Its translation is CASSLSGTGGDTQYF.

In its sample, this clone was seen many times. The chain joins TRBV7-6 to TRBJ2-3; no clear D gene. Germline assignment: CDR1 SGHVS and CDR2 FNYEAQ. Between the trimmed V and J ends, which lost 3 bases and 2 bases, there was a span of 6 bases. The CDR3 contains 13 residues. The DNA for the CDR3 is TGTGCCAGCAGCTTGATCTTCACAGATACGCAGTATTTT. Amino acid sequence: CASSLIFTDTQYF.

This clone was observed a few times. The genes are TRBV6-5 and TRBJ2-7, with unresolved D. There are 14 residues in the CDR3. The germline gives CDR1 MNHEY, CDR2 SVGAGI. Trimming stripped 7 bases from V and 2 bases from J, with 15 bases between. The CDR3 spells CASKSAPTTYEQYF. CDR3 sequence (DNA): TGTGCCAGCAAGTCAGCGCCTACAACCTACGAGCAGTACTTC.

With regard to this clone: The same CDR3 can be traced to other DNA sequences in this sample. This chain joins TRBV20-1 and TRBJ2-1; unclear D gene. The germline V and J ends were trimmed by 5 bases and 1 base, with 0 bases remaining between them. This CDR3 region has 10 residues. From germline, CDR1 is DFQATT and CDR2 SNEGSKA (reference sequence). The chain's CDR3 is CSASYNEQFF. As DNA, the CDR3 is TGCAGTGCTTCCTACAATGAGCAGTTCTTC.

J is TRBJ1-2 and V is TRBV18; D unclear. The germline gives CDR1 KGHSH, CDR2 LQKENI. V was shortened by 3 bases and J by 2 bases, with 10 bases between the two germline ends. The CDR3 loop spans 14 amino acids. In DNA form, the CDR3 reads TGTGCCAGCTCACCGTCCTTACAAAACTATGGCTACACCTTC. Translation gives CASSPSLQNYGYTF.

This clone was counted between two and nine times. The chain joins TRBV6-1 to TRBJ1-1, with unresolved D. Germline CDR1 and CDR2: MNHNS and SASEGT. The CDR3 consists of 11 residues. Between the trimmed V and J ends, which lost 7 bases and 0 bases, there was a span of 3 bases. CDR3 in amino acids: CASTLNTEAFF. The CDR3 nucleotides are TGTGCCAGCACACTGAACACTGAAGCTTTCTTT.

The genes are TRBV27 and TRBJ2-1; possibly TRBD1 or TRBD2 for D (5 bases each). CDR1 and CDR2 (germline): MNHEY, SMNVEV (reference sequence). V gave up 6 bases and J gave up 8 bases, with 8 bases separating them. The CDR3 is 11 residues long. CDR3 sequence (DNA): TGTGCCAGCAGGGGACCGCATGAGCAGTTCTTC. It codes for CASRGPHEQFF.

This chain links TRBV4-2 with TRBJ2-7, with 8 bases identical to TRBD1. The germline V gene encodes CDR1 LGHNA and CDR2 YNFKEQ. This CDR3 spans 15 amino acids. V gave up 3 bases and J gave up 1 base; unmatched junction bases: 5. CDR3 nucleotides: TGTGCCAGCAGCCAGGGGACAGGAGAATCCTACGAGCAGTACTTC. This codes for CASSQGTGESYEQYF.

This chain joins TRBV19 and TRBJ1-4, with a weak D call TRBD1 (6 bases). CDR3 size: 14 residues. The germline CDR1 and CDR2 sequences are LNHDA and SQIVND (reference sequence). Trimming removed 6 bases from V and 3 bases from J, with 11 bases in between. CDR3 loop: CASRQGFANEKLFF. CDR3 bases: TGTGCCAGTAGACAGGGTTTTGCTAATGAAAAACTGTTTTTT.

Notes on this clone: Other DNA sequences in the sample encode the same CDR3. The rearrangement uses TRBV9 and TRBJ2-7; D unresolved. Germline V CDR1 and CDR2: SGDLS, YYNGEE. CDR3 length: 15 residues. V lost 0 bases, J lost 4 bases, and 14 bases lay in between. The CDR3 loop reads CASSVGGGSLYEQYF. CDR3 bases: TGTGCCAGCAGCGTAGGAGGTGGGTCTCTATACGAGCAGTACTTC.

The V call is TRBV18, the J call TRBJ2-7; TRBD1 or TRBD2 may be the D gene (7 bases each). The CDR3 covers 14 residues. Germline loops: CDR1 KGHSH, CDR2 LQKENI. The V end was cut by 3 bases, the J end by 4 bases, with 13 bases between. CDR3 protein: CASSPGEGAYEQYF. In nucleotides, the CDR3 is TGTGCCAGCTCACCCGGGGAGGGGGCGTACGAGCAGTACTTC.

The CDR3 DNA is TGTGCCAGCAGTGAGGGTAGACAGGAGTACTCCTACGAGCAGTACTTC. This translates into CASSEGRQEYSYEQYF. The V gene is TRBV6-1, the J gene TRBJ2-7, with a weak D call TRBD1 (6 bases). This CDR3 contains 16 residues. The germline gives CDR1 MNHNS, CDR2 SASEGT. The ends were cut back, 3 bases at V and 0 bases at J, with 15 bases in the middle.